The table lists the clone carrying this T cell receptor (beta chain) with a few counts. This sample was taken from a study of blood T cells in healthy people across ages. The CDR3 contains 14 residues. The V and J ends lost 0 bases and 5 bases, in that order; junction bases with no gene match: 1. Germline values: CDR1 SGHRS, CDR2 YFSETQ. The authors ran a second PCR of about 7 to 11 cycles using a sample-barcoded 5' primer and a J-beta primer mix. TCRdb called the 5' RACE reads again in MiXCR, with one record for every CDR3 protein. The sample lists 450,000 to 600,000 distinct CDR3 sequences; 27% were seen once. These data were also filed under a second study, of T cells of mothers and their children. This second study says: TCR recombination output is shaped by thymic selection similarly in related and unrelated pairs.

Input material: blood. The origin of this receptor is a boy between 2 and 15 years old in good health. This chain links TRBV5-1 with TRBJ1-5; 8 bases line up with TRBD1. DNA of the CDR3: TGCGCCAGCAGCTTGGCAGGGGGCGATCAGCCCCAGCATTTT. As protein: CASSLAGGDQPQHF. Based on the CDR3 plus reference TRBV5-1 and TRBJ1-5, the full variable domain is KAGVTQTPRYLIKTRGQQVTLSCSPISGHRSVSWYQQTPGQGLQFLFEYFSETQRNKGNFPGRFSGRQFSNSRSEMNVSTLELGDSALYLCASSLAGGDQPQHFGDGTRLSIL.